The subject of this entry is one T cell receptor beta chain. This clone was seen a handful of times. The antigen this receptor binds is unknown. Per-base quality was not reported, and no clone a single base away is much larger than it. Trimming at the junction amounts to 1 base on V and 2 bases on J, and the germline ends lie 12 bases apart. The CDR3 holds 15 amino acids from the cysteine to the phenylalanine. Only the CDR3 part of the read is kept: 45 bases, read in frame from the first base. The data derive from a study of cytomegalovirus exposure and HLA in healthy donors (dated by TCRdb to about 2017). General notes on the study: An earlier analysis of approximately 550 of the donors reported roughly 300 Gb of sequence data and some 120 million unique TCR beta sequences from 150 million to 200 million T cells. Approximately 300 gigabases of sequencing data and tens of millions of unique TCR sequences were included in an early release covering 500 to 750 HLA-typed donors. The genetic ancestry cluster associated with self-reported Caucasian donors included around 76% of the roughly 380 genotyped donors. The study was designed to test whether signatures of past pathogen exposure could be identified by cataloging public T cell receptors. The T cell repertoires of some 670 subjects were profiled by immunosequencing and related to cytomegalovirus serostatus. In addition to the first cohort of around 670 subjects, a separate validation cohort of approximately 130 different subjects was used. To predict cytomegalovirus infection status, the study brought together high-throughput TCR immunosequencing, statistical association of individual TCRs with disease status, and machine learning. A later analysis re-examined previously published TCR beta repertoires from hundreds of donors and added high-resolution HLA genotyping to investigate patterns of TCR occurrence. The later analysis used no new phenotypic data to find candidate immune exposures, relying instead on TCR beta sequences and their occurrence across donors. An earlier analysis of 587 of the donors applied high-throughput TCR beta sequencing to assess whether each TCR beta V gene segment acted as functional or pseudogenic. Donor age, sex, ethnicity and CMV serostatus were collected together with the repertoire data. A later genetic analysis took genome-wide SNP genotypes for 398 of the 666 donors and used that subset as a discovery cohort. All discovery cohort repertoires had been generated on a single sequencing platform. HLA typing included class I and class II loci at four-digit resolution. The number of donors typed differed by locus, with 629-630 for A, B, C, DRB1 and DQB1, 522 for DQA1, about 610 for DPA1, and 400 to 490 for DPB1. A handful of DR-DQ haplotypes were handled as single units for association and clustering because linkage in the cohort was strong. Across around 400 genotyped donors of the cohort, an average of about 240,000 unique TCR beta nucleotide sequences per donor were sequenced, and roughly 17% of those sequences were non-productive. What the research found in general, with its limitations: Strong co-occurrence of HLA alleles, especially DR and DQ, made assigning TCR associations to individual alleles difficult. Over 15 rarely observed V segments, including chromosome 9 orphons, were excluded from the earlier analysis of several hundred of the donors because counts were too low. A group of highly shared sequence variants was considered likely to be a technical artifact of the sequencing pipeline. Some IMGT-functional V segments, including TRBV6-2 and TRBV6-3, could not be told apart with the 87-base-pair reads, so those segments were excluded. An earlier analysis of around 600 of the donors showed that most TCR beta V segments appeared in productive rearrangements either about 87% or about 30% of the time, which broadly matched IMGT annotations. A later analysis found that most CMV-associated TCR beta chains appeared HLA-restricted, with HLA associations seemingly driven largely by CMV exposure. A further reported finding was that TCR beta sequences accurately predicted the HLA-A and HLA-B alleles for most subjects in the first cohort. Presence/absence analyses assumed roughly uniform sequencing depth across donors, an assumption that may not hold. A total of 164 TCR beta chains were listed by the study as associated with cytomegalovirus. CMV serostatus was the only immune exposure information available for the cohort. While some public TCRs were present in many individuals, most TCR sequences turned up only very rarely across donors. An association between a missense DCLRE1C variant and V-gene and J-gene trimming of TCR beta chains was found in a later genetic analysis and replicated in an independent cohort. A later analysis reported that several top co-occurrence clusters appeared linked to parvovirus B19, influenza, CMV and Epstein-Barr virus. A later analysis found that HLA-associated TCR beta chains were more clonally expanded and had lower generation probabilities than equally common non-associated chains. In a later analysis, the rate of TCR association differed among HLA loci, with DRB1 alleles having the most associated TCRs and HLA-C alleles having the fewest. In a later analysis, around 17,000 TCR beta sequences were associated with specific HLA alleles at a false discovery rate of 0.05. The classifier was reported to diagnose cytomegalovirus status with high specificity and sensitivity in both the original cohort and the validation cohort. Because HLA typing was missing for some donors at each locus, association tests included only the typed subset. In vitro tests confirmed that a few of the cytomegalovirus-associated TCR beta chains recognize cytomegalovirus antigens. According to a later genetic analysis, donors in an Asian-associated ancestry cluster had fewer N-insertions in productive TCRs than the approximately 670-donor mean. The authors suggested that the approach could potentially be generalized to other disease states and immunological phenotypes. Only TCR beta chains were sequenced in this cohort, and the absence of alpha or paired-chain data limited detectable features. Linkage disequilibrium might explain the correlated functional status among segregating V segments, but an unknown experimental factor could not be excluded.

The cohort consisted of hundreds of healthy bone marrow donors. At the time of sampling, every cohort member was nominally healthy, though immune exposures that went unrecorded were likely present. The donor was CMV seronegative and belonged to the group of roughly 330 seronegative cohort members. Each donor provided a peripheral blood sample, and peripheral blood mononuclear cells were used for TCR beta sequencing. Genomic DNA extraction from the blood cell samples was performed with the Qiagen DNeasy Blood Extraction Kit. The library was made by the immunoSEQ multiplex PCR assay. A mixture of 60 forward primers for TCR Vbeta segments and 13 reverse primers for TCR Jbeta segments was used in the multiplex PCR. Amplification of the CDR3 region of rearranged TCR beta genes was performed with a multiplex PCR assay on genomic DNA. The amplified TCR beta libraries were sequenced on the Illumina HiSeq System as 87-base-pair reads. The original pipeline was this. A later analysis counted about 80 million unique TCR beta chains across the 640 or so repertoires, and around 9.9 million of these chains were shared by at least two donors. Raw reads were error-corrected and collapsed into unique sequences with a nearest-neighbor algorithm that merged closely related sequences to remove PCR and sequencing errors. To assign V, D and J gene segments, CDR3 sequences were aligned to IMGT reference sequences. For a sequence to be retained, at least a six-nucleotide match to both a V gene segment and a J gene segment was required. Rearrangements were called productive when the CDR3 lacked stop codons and stayed in frame with V and J; all others were non-productive. CDR3 was defined according to IMGT convention as the region running from the second conserved V-encoded cysteine to the conserved J-encoded phenylalanine. The earlier analysis of 550 to 650 of the donors excluded any sequence lacking an unambiguous match to a single V gene segment. In an earlier analysis of several hundred of the donors, V segments were called functional above 56.7% productive rearrangements and were called segregating when the between-donor standard deviation exceeded 5%. To diagnose cytomegalovirus status from the catalog of TCR beta chain sequences, a statistical classification framework was built. V and J gene assignment, in a later analysis, came from comparing TCR nucleotide sequences with IMGT/GENE-DB human TR gene sequences. The TCRdist pipeline was used in a later analysis to assign CDR3 sequences and most-parsimonious VDJ recombination scenarios. In a later analysis, each TCR beta chain was defined by its CDR3 amino acid sequence together with its V-gene family, and reads lacking a unique V-gene family were excluded. In a later analysis, a few hundred highly shared, low-generation-probability nucleotide sequences were removed to address suspected cross-contamination and a sequencing artifact. In a later analysis, a clonal expansion index for each public chain was calculated from normalized within-repertoire ranks of inferred template counts. In a later analysis, generation probabilities were computed using a VDJ recombination model fitted to out-of-frame rearrangements, and the results were checked against IGoR. In a later analysis, hypergeometric tests were used to score TCR-TCR, TCR-HLA and TCR-CMV co-occurrence, with a repertoire-size bias correction applied to TCR pairs. To estimate false discovery rates, a later analysis permuted the HLA or CMV assignments 20 times. In a later analysis, co-occurring TCRs were grouped using DBSCAN, and TCRdist sequence similarity was added for clustering within HLA-allele-positive subsets. Repertoires with fewer than 30,000 or more than 120,000 public chains were left out of co-occurrence clustering, as were about 5 repertoires with anomalous nucleotide sharing. TCRdb provides this immuneACCESS table in a form limited to in-frame rearrangements. Some clones are lacking; in checked studies, under half of them reflect an unresolved V gene, and why the rest are absent is not known. The V and J calls and clone size come from that table; D and trimming were worked out from the DNA. This sample comprises under 150,000 clones, over 70% of them detected only once. Over 1.5% of the sample lies in the top ten.

This receptor was identified in a woman aged 40 to 50 in good health and CMV-seronegative. The sequence joins TRBV23-1 to TRBJ2-7; a tentative D call is TRBD2 (5 bases match). TRBV23-1 is annotated as an ORF whose role is uncertain. Sequences were obtained from PBMCs. The nucleotides are TGCGCCAGCAGTCAATTCGGCCTCGGGGCCTACGAGCAGTACTTC. Translated, this is CASSQFGLGAYEQYF.